Detailed here is one TCR beta chain. Germline V lookup: CDR1 LGHNT, CDR2 FRNRAP. This CDR3 has 13 residues. Unmatched junction bases numbered 5, after V lost 7 bases and J lost 3 bases. The source of the sample is a study of shared clonotypes between healthy human individuals. Method: immunoSEQ multiplex PCR; TCRdb's copy keeps in-frame clones and lacks some. Of around 500,000 clones listed, 79% are singletons. The chain combines TRBV12-5 with TRBJ1-1; 7 bases line up with TRBD1. The sequenced sample consisted of PBMCs. The sequence came from a woman aged 40 to 49 in good health. Some clones in this sample may be carry-over from other donors' samples. This CDR3 reads CASAPQGDTEAFF. CDR3 in DNA: TGTGCTAGTGCCCCCCAGGGGGACACTGAAGCTTTCTTT. The complete variable domain, with remaining parts taken from reference TRBV12-5 and TRBJ1-1, reads DARVTQTPRHKVTEMGQEVTMRCQPILGHNTVFWYRQTMMQGLELLAYFRNRAPLDDSGMPKDRFSAEMPDATLATLKIQPSEPRDSAVYFCASAPQGDTEAFFGQGTRLTVV.